The next 13 T cell receptor beta chains were all read from a single sample in a study of cytomegalovirus exposure and HLA in healthy donors. This PCR relied on a set of 60 Vbeta primers and 13 Jbeta primers. The repertoire was sequenced with immunoSEQ multiplex PCR; TCRdb's copy has only in-frame clones and lacks some. The data hold 150,000 to 200,000 clones, with approximately 88% observed a single time. Sequenced input: PBMCs. Source of these receptors: a boy under 18 in good health and CMV-seronegative.

The genes are TRBV12-5 and TRBJ2-1; 11 bases fit TRBD1. The CDR3 loop spans 18 amino acids. From germline, CDR1 is LGHNT and CDR2 FRNRAP. The ends lost 7 bases at V and 1 base at J; junction bases unmatched: 12. The CDR3 DNA sequence: TGTGCTAGTGATCGCCCGGGACAGGGGGTTGGATCCTACAATGAGCAGTTCTTC. As protein: CASDRPGQGVGSYNEQFF.

The chain joins TRBV9 to TRBJ2-3; the D gene is possibly TRBD1 (5 bases). CDR3 size: 14 residues. Germline values: CDR1 SGDLS, CDR2 YYNGEE. With 0 bases removed from V and 4 bases from J, the gap between germline ends came to 9 bases. In DNA form, the CDR3 reads TGTGCCAGCAGCGTAGGGCAGGGCGCAGATACGCAGTATTTT. Translated, it gives CASSVGQGADTQYF.

This clone was counted a few times. J is TRBJ2-5 and V is TRBV4-3, with a possible D match to TRBD1 (5 bases). The CDR3 runs 16 residues. Germline lookup yields CDR1 LGHNA and CDR2 YSLEER. V lost 2 bases, J lost 5 bases, and 18 bases lay in between. The DNA for the CDR3 is TGCGCCAGCAGCCAACGCCGTACGGTGTCAGGGGAGACCCAGTACTTC. Translating gives CASSQRRTVSGETQYF.

The V and J genes are TRBV5-1 and TRBJ2-7; no clear D gene. Germline-derived CDR1 and CDR2 are SGHRS and YFSETQ. The CDR3 has 13 residues. V was shortened by 3 bases and J by 6 bases, with 13 bases between the two germline ends. CDR3: CASSSPAQTEQYF. DNA of the CDR3: TGCGCCAGCAGCTCCCCTGCACAAACCGAGCAGTACTTC.

This clone was detected only once. V is TRBV4-1 and J is TRBJ2-1; tentatively, D is TRBD2 (6 bases). CDR1 MGHRA and CDR2 YSYEKL come from the germline V gene. V lost 8 bases and J 0 bases, leaving 11 bases between the germline ends. CDR3 size: 14 residues. The CDR3 DNA sequence: TGCGCCAGCGGGGGAGGCACCTCCTACAATGAGCAGTTCTTC. This gives the protein CASGGGTSYNEQFF.

The rearrangement joins TRBV9 to TRBJ2-7; D possibly corresponds to TRBD2 (6 bases). The germline V and J ends were trimmed by 0 bases and 0 bases, with 10 bases remaining between them. This CDR3 comprises 15 residues. Germline V gene data show CDR1 as SGDLS and CDR2 as YYNGEE. CDR3: CASSVADGSSYEQYF. CDR3 nucleotides: TGTGCCAGCAGCGTAGCGGACGGGAGCTCCTACGAGCAGTACTTC.

This clone occurred a few times. The chain uses TRBV7-6 and TRBJ2-7; possible D gene TRBD2, 5 bases. Trimming removed 0 bases from V and 3 bases from J, with 6 bases in between. Germline V gene lookup returns CDR1 SGHVS and CDR2 FNYEAQ. The CDR3 has 13 residues. The CDR3 nucleotides read TGTGCCAGCAGCTTAGCCGGGGACTACGAGCAGTACTTC. This codes for CASSLAGDYEQYF.

The chain combines TRBV28 with TRBJ1-1; D is possibly TRBD1 (6 bases). V shed 5 bases and J shed 5 bases, with 15 bases lying between them. Looked up from germline, CDR1 is MDHEN and CDR2 is SYDVKM. The CDR3 runs 14 residues. CDR3 nucleotides: TGTGCCAGCAGTATCCAGGGGTATTCGACTGAAGCTTTCTTT. This encodes CASSIQGYSTEAFF.

This clone was counted only a few times. Written as DNA, the CDR3 is TGTGCCAGCAGAGACCGCACAGGGGAAAAACTGTTTTTT. Translation: CASRDRTGEKLFF. J is TRBJ1-4 and V is TRBV6-6, with a tentative D call TRBD1 (6 bases). The length of the CDR3 is 13 residues. CDR1 is MNHNY, CDR2 SVGAGI, per germline (reference sequence). Deletions cut 6 bases from V and 8 bases from J, with 13 bases between.

The chain joins TRBV6-1 to TRBJ1-2, with D unclear. V lost 3 bases to trimming and J lost 10 bases, with 15 bases between them. CDR1 and CDR2 from the germline V gene are MNHNS and SASEGT. The CDR3 contains 13 residues. For the CDR3, the DNA is TGTGCCAGCAGTGACCACGAAACTTCAAACTACACCTTC. Residues: CASSDHETSNYTF.

The J gene is TRBJ2-1, the V gene TRBV9; D is possibly TRBD1 (6 bases). With 1 base removed from V and 2 bases from J, the gap between germline ends came to 10 bases. Germline assignment: CDR1 SGDLS and CDR2 YYNGEE. This CDR3 region has 15 residues. CDR3 sequence: CASSVMGAPYNEQFF. CDR3 bases: TGTGCCAGCAGCGTAATGGGGGCCCCCTACAATGAGCAGTTCTTC. The full variable domain, rest sourced from reference TRBV9 and TRBJ2-1, is DSGVTQTPKHLITATGQRVTLRCSPRSGDLSVYWYQQSLDQGLQFLIQYYNGEERAKGNILERFSAQQFPDLHSELNLSSLELGDSALYFCASSVMGAPYNEQFFGPGTRLTVL.

The chain carries TRBV15 and TRBJ2-4; D perhaps matches TRBD2 (5 bases). V was cut by 0 bases and J by 2 bases, with 8 bases left in between. Germline assignment: CDR1 LNHNV and CDR2 YYDKDF (reference sequence). The CDR3 totals 15 residues. The CDR3 loop reads CATSRDRGSKNIQYF. Written as DNA, the CDR3 is TGTGCCACCAGCAGAGATCGGGGATCCAAAAACATTCAGTACTTC. The complete variable domain, with remaining parts taken from reference TRBV15 and TRBJ2-4, reads DAMVIQNPRYQVTQFGKPVTLSCSQTLNHNVMYWYQQKSSQAPKLLFHYYDKDFNNEADTPDNFQSRRPNTSFCFLDIRSPGLGDTAMYLCATSRDRGSKNIQYFGAGTRLSVL.

V and J are TRBV6-5 and TRBJ1-2, with TRBD1 identical over 7 bases. Germline V gives CDR1 MNHEY, CDR2 SVGAGI. This CDR3 contains 15 residues. The ends lost 5 bases at V and 3 bases at J; junction bases unmatched: 9. CDR3: CASSPTGKPHYGYTF. Written as DNA, the CDR3 is TGTGCCAGCAGTCCGACAGGGAAGCCCCACTATGGCTACACCTTC.